The TCR beta chain under discussion was sequenced for a study of technical replicates of blood from several donors. This CDR3 comprises 15 residues. CDR1 and CDR2 from the germline V gene are MNHEY and SVGAGI. V lost 2 bases to trimming and J lost 8 bases, with 15 bases between them. Assay: immunoSEQ multiplex PCR; the TCRdb copy retains only in-frame clones and omits some. This sample yields 12,000 or so clones, of which 65% to 85% are seen a single time; just over 14% belongs to the top ten. The sequencing sample was made of PBMCs. This sequence was found in a human donor in good health. This rearrangement joins TRBV6-5 to TRBJ1-4, with D tentatively TRBD1 (6 bases). The CDR3 here is CASSYGTGTNEKLFF. The CDR3 DNA reads TGTGCCAGCAGTTACGGAACCGGGACAAACGAAAAACTGTTTTTT.